Following are 7 T cell receptor beta chains from one sample sequenced in a study of T cell responses to AZD1222 COVID-19 vaccine. Sequencing was performed with immunoSEQ multiplex PCR; in TCRdb, only in-frame clones are kept and a portion is missing. The repertoire consists of some 130,000 clones, with 92% occurring once and the leading ten covering approximately 3.5%. Sequencing was performed on peripheral blood, taken 28 days after the second AZD1222 dose. All receptors come from an adult who received the AZD1222 COVID-19 vaccine.

The genes are TRBV9 and TRBJ1-6, with D perhaps TRBD1 (6 bases). Germline V gene lookup returns CDR1 SGDLS and CDR2 YYNGEE. CDR3 length: 17 amino acids. The V gene lost 0 bases and the J gene lost 0 bases, with 10 bases spanning the gap. The CDR3 DNA reads as TGTGCCAGCAGCGTAGGAGGGGGGACCTCCTATAATTCACCCCTCCACTTT. The encoded protein is CASSVGGGTSYNSPLHF.

V is TRBV15 and J is TRBJ1-5, with D perhaps matching TRBD1 (5 bases). There are 15 residues in the CDR3. The germline CDR1 and CDR2 sequences are LNHNV and YYDKDF (reference sequence). V lost 1 base and J lost 7, with 14 bases in between. The DNA of the CDR3 is TGTGCCACCAGCAGAGGCCCAGGGTTGCAGCAGCCCCAGCATTTT. It encodes CATSRGPGLQQPQHF.

The genes are TRBV12-3 or TRBV12-4 and TRBJ2-6; D is unclear. V was pared by 4 bases and J by 0 bases, with 1 base between. This CDR3 contains 13 residues. The CDR3 sequence: CASSYSGANVLTF. CDR3 in DNA: TGTGCCAGCAGTTACTCTGGGGCCAACGTCCTGACTTTC.

The chain carries TRBV18 and TRBJ2-4; the D gene could be TRBD1 or TRBD2 (5 bases each). The CDR3 extends over 14 amino acids. Trimming removed 2 bases at V and 8 bases at J, with 13 bases between. In germline, CDR1 is KGHSH, CDR2 LQKENI. CDR3 bases: TGTGCCAGCTCACCAGGGGGTTCAGGAGACATTCAGTACTTC. Translating it yields CASSPGGSGDIQYF.

With respect to this clone: The same CDR3 also results from other DNA sequences found in this sample. DNA for the CDR3: TGTGCCAGCGGCAGCTCCTACAATGAGCAGTTCTTC. Translation gives CASGSSYNEQFF. The chain joins TRBV2 to TRBJ2-1; no definite D call. This CDR3 spans 12 amino acids. Germline assignment: CDR1 SNHLY and CDR2 FYNNEI. V lost 8 bases to trimming and J lost 0 bases, with 5 bases between them.

J is TRBJ2-2 and V is TRBV5-4; D unclear. The CDR3 extends over 15 amino acids. Germline values: CDR1 SGHNT, CDR2 YYREEE (reference sequence). Trimming removed 1 base at V and 7 bases at J, with 14 bases between. The CDR3 protein is CASSLTTAGDGELFF. CDR3 bases: TGTGCCAGCAGCTTGACGACTGCCGGAGACGGGGAGCTGTTTTTT.

V usage is TRBV30 and J usage is TRBJ2-7, with 15 bases that match TRBD2. This CDR3 comprises 16 residues. Germline V gives CDR1 GTSNPN, CDR2 SVGIG (reference sequence). The V gene end was trimmed by 5 bases and the J gene end by 5 bases; junction bases not matched to a gene: 10. The CDR3 loop reads CAWAGTSGRSRHEQYF. CDR3 bases: TGTGCCTGGGCCGGGACTAGCGGGAGGAGCCGCCACGAGCAGTACTTC.